These T cell receptor beta chains were read from a single sample in a study of cytomegalovirus exposure and HLA in healthy donors. Here immunoSEQ multiplex PCR was the method, and the copy in TCRdb shows in-frame clones only, minus some. This sample has around 140,000 clones; around 80% occur once, and the top ten carry 1.9%. Sequenced material: PBMCs. These receptors were taken from a woman aged 40 to 50 in good health and CMV-seronegative. Each CDR3 is given with its conserved first and last residue. A D gene is named only where the DNA matches it firmly. For some rows the clone size is stated as once, few or many, or as a class when expanded; others skip it.

V gene: TRBV5-1; clone size: NA; J gene: TRBJ2-7; D gene: TRBD1; CDR3 protein: CASSLGQGIEQYF; CDR3 DNA: TGCGCCAGCAGCTTGGGACAGGGGATCGAGCAGTACTTC
V gene: TRBV19; clone size: NA; J gene: TRBJ2-1; D gene: TRBD2; CDR3 protein: CASTWTSGRAFINEQFF; CDR3 DNA: TGTGCCAGTACGTGGACTAGCGGGAGGGCCTTTATAAATGAGCAGTTCTTC
V gene: TRBV27; clone size: NA; J gene: TRBJ2-5; D gene: TRBD2; CDR3 protein: CASRRGVKTSGSPGETQYF; CDR3 DNA: TGTGCCAGCAGGAGAGGGGTAAAGACTAGCGGGTCGCCAGGGGAGACCCAGTACTTC
V gene: TRBV4-3; clone size: few; J gene: TRBJ1-5; D gene: NA; CDR3 protein: CASSQERGINQPQHF; CDR3 DNA: TGCGCCAGCAGCCAAGAGCGGGGCATCAATCAGCCCCAGCATTTT
V gene: TRBV4-3; clone size: NA; J gene: TRBJ1-4; D gene: TRBD1; CDR3 protein: CASSPQGAPTNEKLFF; CDR3 DNA: TGCGCCAGCAGTCCTCAGGGGGCTCCAACTAATGAAAAACTGTTTTTT
V gene: TRBV27; clone size: once; J gene: TRBJ1-2; D gene: NA; CDR3 protein: CASSLVRGDYGYTF; CDR3 DNA: TGTGCCAGCAGTTTGGTCAGGGGCGACTATGGCTACACCTTC
V gene: TRBV6-5; clone size: NA; J gene: TRBJ2-3; D gene: NA; CDR3 protein: CASSYSRADTQYF; CDR3 DNA: TGTGCCAGCAGTTACTCGAGGGCAGATACGCAGTATTTT
V gene: TRBV28; clone size: NA; J gene: TRBJ2-3; D gene: NA; CDR3 protein: CASSFRGSGTDTQYF; CDR3 DNA: TGTGCCAGCAGTTTCAGGGGATCGGGCACAGATACGCAGTATTTT
V gene: TRBV2; clone size: NA; J gene: TRBJ2-1; D gene: TRBD2; CDR3 protein: CASRLAGGGNEQFF; CDR3 DNA: TGTGCCAGCAGACTAGCGGGAGGCGGTAATGAGCAGTTCTTC
V gene: TRBV2; clone size: NA; J gene: TRBJ1-2; D gene: TRBD1; CDR3 protein: CASSESSIDRGDYGYTF; CDR3 DNA: TGTGCCAGCAGTGAATCATCAATTGACAGGGGAGACTATGGCTACACCTTC
V gene: TRBV23-1; clone size: NA; J gene: TRBJ1-5; D gene: TRBD1; CDR3 protein: CASSQSQAGTGGYSNQPQHF; CDR3 DNA: TGCGCCAGCAGTCAATCTCAAGCCGGGACAGGGGGGTATAGCAATCAGCCCCAGCATTTT
V gene: TRBV10-3; clone size: once; J gene: TRBJ1-2; D gene: TRBD1; CDR3 protein: CAISEIQGARGGYTF; CDR3 DNA: TGTGCCATCAGTGAGATACAGGGGGCACGGGGTGGCTACACCTTC
V gene: TRBV27; clone size: few; J gene: TRBJ2-1; D gene: NA; CDR3 protein: CASSLRQAFWDEQFF; CDR3 DNA: TGTGCCAGCAGTTTACGACAGGCGTTTTGGGATGAGCAGTTCTTC
V gene: TRBV28; clone size: NA; J gene: TRBJ1-2; D gene: TRBD1; CDR3 protein: CASSLRDRVNGYTF; CDR3 DNA: TGTGCCAGCAGTTTAAGGGACAGGGTCAATGGCTACACCTTC
V gene: TRBV4-1; clone size: NA; J gene: TRBJ2-3; D gene: TRBD2; CDR3 protein: CASSFVLTSGRDTQYF; CDR3 DNA: TGCGCCAGCAGCTTTGTTTTGACTAGCGGGAGGGATACGCAGTATTTT
V gene: TRBV9; clone size: NA; J gene: TRBJ2-5; D gene: TRBD2; CDR3 protein: CASPGTRHQTQYF; CDR3 DNA: TGTGCCAGTCCCGGGACTAGGCACCAGACCCAGTACTTC
V gene: TRBV27; clone size: NA; J gene: TRBJ1-6; D gene: NA; CDR3 protein: CASSLASGSGSPLHF; CDR3 DNA: TGTGCCAGCAGTTTGGCGTCGGGGTCGGGTTCACCCCTCCACTTT
V gene: TRBV7-2; clone size: NA; J gene: TRBJ2-1; D gene: NA; CDR3 protein: CASSLSASVDEQFF; CDR3 DNA: TGTGCCAGCAGCTTAAGTGCTTCGGTTGATGAGCAGTTCTTC
V gene: TRBV28; clone size: NA; J gene: TRBJ1-5; D gene: TRBD1; CDR3 protein: CASSPGGGYQPQHF; CDR3 DNA: TGTGCCAGCAGCCCAGGGGGCGGGTATCAGCCCCAGCATTTT
V gene: TRBV19; clone size: NA; J gene: TRBJ1-2; D gene: NA; CDR3 protein: CASSIVPGKSDYTF; CDR3 DNA: TGTGCCAGTAGTATAGTTCCAGGGAAATCGGACTACACCTTC
V gene: TRBV27; clone size: NA; J gene: TRBJ2-7; D gene: NA; CDR3 protein: CASSYRGFGIYEQYF; CDR3 DNA: TGTGCCAGCAGTTACCGGGGGTTCGGGATCTACGAGCAGTACTTC
V gene: TRBV28; clone size: once; J gene: TRBJ1-4; D gene: NA; CDR3 protein: CASSLPRENEKLFF; CDR3 DNA: TGTGCCAGCAGTTTACCCAGGGAAAATGAAAAACTGTTTTTT
V gene: TRBV6-4; clone size: NA; J gene: TRBJ2-1; D gene: TRBD2; CDR3 protein: CASSEVAGGSEQFF; CDR3 DNA: TGTGCCAGCAGTGAAGTTGCGGGAGGGAGTGAGCAGTTCTTC
V gene: TRBV19; clone size: NA; J gene: TRBJ1-1; D gene: NA; CDR3 protein: CASSSTGGSTEAFF; CDR3 DNA: TGTGCCAGTAGTTCCACGGGGGGGAGCACTGAAGCTTTCTTT
V gene: TRBV19; clone size: NA; J gene: TRBJ2-7; D gene: NA; CDR3 protein: CASSIVQERNEQYF; CDR3 DNA: TGTGCCAGTAGTATAGTCCAGGAAAGGAACGAGCAGTACTTC
V gene: TRBV7-2; clone size: NA; J gene: TRBJ2-1; D gene: NA; CDR3 protein: CASSLTGGPYNEQFF; CDR3 DNA: TGTGCCAGCAGCCTCACCGGGGGACCTTACAATGAGCAGTTCTTC
V gene: TRBV7-9; clone size: NA; J gene: TRBJ2-7; D gene: NA; CDR3 protein: CASSFLAGVYYEQYF; CDR3 DNA: TGTGCCAGCAGCTTTCTAGCAGGGGTGTATTACGAGCAGTACTTC
V gene: TRBV18; clone size: NA; J gene: TRBJ1-5; D gene: TRBD1; CDR3 protein: CASSPQDRESQPQHF; CDR3 DNA: TGTGCCAGCTCACCACAGGACAGGGAGAGTCAGCCCCAGCATTTT
V gene: TRBV6-4; clone size: NA; J gene: TRBJ1-2; D gene: NA; CDR3 protein: CASSEGRNYGYTF; CDR3 DNA: TGTGCCAGCAGTGAGGGCAGAAACTATGGCTACACCTTC
V gene: TRBV6-1; clone size: NA; J gene: TRBJ1-2; D gene: NA; CDR3 protein: CATIPPQGPYGYTF; CDR3 DNA: TGTGCCACCATCCCCCCCCAGGGGCCATATGGCTACACCTTC
V gene: TRBV4-3; clone size: NA; J gene: TRBJ1-1; D gene: NA; CDR3 protein: CASSHNRAVATEAFF; CDR3 DNA: TGCGCCAGCAGCCACAACAGAGCGGTTGCGACTGAAGCTTTCTTT
V gene: TRBV18; clone size: NA; J gene: TRBJ2-1; D gene: TRBD2; CDR3 protein: CASSFPGLVWEQFF; CDR3 DNA: TGTGCCAGCTCATTCCCGGGACTAGTCTGGGAGCAGTTCTTC
V gene: TRBV5-1; clone size: once; J gene: TRBJ2-1; D gene: TRBD1; CDR3 protein: CASSSTTGDNEQFF; CDR3 DNA: TGCGCCAGCAGCTCCACCACAGGGGACAATGAGCAGTTCTTC
V gene: TRBV28; clone size: NA; J gene: TRBJ2-3; D gene: TRBD2; CDR3 protein: CASSFSGITDTQYF; CDR3 DNA: TGTGCCAGCAGTTTTAGCGGGATCACAGATACGCAGTATTTT
V gene: TRBV15; clone size: NA; J gene: TRBJ1-4; D gene: TRBD1; CDR3 protein: CATSRDPGGGEKLFF; CDR3 DNA: TGTGCCACCAGCAGAGATCCAGGGGGAGGTGAAAAACTGTTTTTT
V gene: TRBV5-5; clone size: NA; J gene: TRBJ2-5; D gene: NA; CDR3 protein: CASSQGRGWVVAQYF; CDR3 DNA: TGTGCCAGCAGCCAGGGGAGGGGATGGGTTGTTGCCCAGTACTTC
V gene: TRBV2; clone size: NA; J gene: TRBJ1-6; D gene: NA; CDR3 protein: CASSGEGMSPLHF; CDR3 DNA: TGTGCCAGCAGTGGGGAGGGCATGTCACCCCTCCACTTT
V gene: TRBV7-2; clone size: NA; J gene: TRBJ1-2; D gene: TRBD1; CDR3 protein: CASSLGQGAPGYTF; CDR3 DNA: TGTGCCAGCAGCTTAGGGCAGGGGGCGCCCGGCTACACCTTC
V gene: TRBV7-2; clone size: NA; J gene: TRBJ2-4; D gene: NA; CDR3 protein: CASSGPGQENIQYF; CDR3 DNA: TGTGCCAGCAGCGGACCGGGACAAGAAAACATTCAGTACTTC